The 27 T cell receptor beta chains listed next were all sequenced from one sample in a study of T-cell reconstitution after alpha-beta-depleted transplantation in children. The library targeted TCRbeta and was prepared with unique molecular identifiers. TCRdb re-analysed the PCR reads in MiXCR, keeping a single row per CDR3 protein. The sample carries about 980,000 distinct CDR3 sequences, less than 30% recorded once. The specimen was PBMCs, mostly from graft donor cells, collected 360 days after TCRalphabeta/CD19-depleted stem cell transplant. The receptors here all came from a boy in the first two years of life who had a stem cell transplant for SCID, so the T cells may come from the graft donor.

This rearrangement joins TRBV2 to TRBJ2-7; maybe TRBD2 (6 bases). V lost 6 bases to trimming and J lost 5 bases, with 14 bases between them. CDR3 length equals 13 residues. Germline loops: CDR1 SNHLY, CDR2 FYNNEI. The CDR3 DNA is TGTGCCAGCAGAGGGACTCCCCACGACGAGCAGTACTTC. Translated, it gives CASRGTPHDEQYF.

This clonotype has a handful of counts. The chain joins TRBV12-3 or TRBV12-4 to TRBJ1-1; D not resolved. This CDR3 region has 15 residues. V was pared by 3 bases and J by 1 base, with 12 bases between. CDR3 DNA sequence: TGTGCCAGCAGTTTCTGGTGGGGTAAGAACACTGAAGCTTTCTTT. It is translated as CASSFWWGKNTEAFF.

This clonotype was seen a few times. The chain joins TRBV12-3 or TRBV12-4 to TRBJ1-5; the D gene is possibly TRBD1 (5 bases). V was trimmed by 7 bases and J by 5 bases, leaving 12 bases between them. The CDR3 consists of 13 residues. This CDR3 reads CASKRDGDQPQHF. CDR3 nucleotide sequence: TGTGCCAGCAAACGGGACGGAGATCAGCCCCAGCATTTT.

The gene calls are TRBV4-2 and TRBJ1-1; D unresolved. This CDR3 has 14 residues. Deletions cut 1 base from V and 1 base from J, with 7 bases between. The germline CDR1 and CDR2 sequences are LGHNA and YNFKEQ. The CDR3 reads CASSQVDGNTEAFF. CDR3 coding DNA: TGTGCCAGCAGCCAAGTAGATGGGAACACTGAAGCTTTCTTT.

The chain is built from TRBV7-6 and TRBJ2-5; D may be TRBD1 (7 bases). CDR1 SGHVS and CDR2 FNYEAQ come from the germline V gene. The CDR3 has 14 amino acids. V gave up 2 bases and J gave up 7 bases, with 14 bases separating them. In DNA form, the CDR3 reads TGTGCCAGCAGCTTAAGTCCCCAGGGGGGGACCCAGTACTTC. It yields the protein CASSLSPQGGTQYF.

V gene TRBV12-5 combines with J gene TRBJ1-5, with 8 positions matching TRBD1. CDR1 and CDR2 from the germline V gene are LGHNT and FRNRAP. V lost 4 bases, J lost 0 bases, and 8 bases stayed unmatched. The CDR3 has 17 residues. CDR3: CASGSWTGPYSNQPQHF. The CDR3 DNA reads TGTGCTAGTGGTTCGTGGACAGGGCCTTATAGCAATCAGCCCCAGCATTTT.

In this sample, this clonotype turned up a few times. This chain links TRBV20-1 with TRBJ2-3, with TRBD2 as a possible D gene (5 bases). V lost 2 bases to trimming and J lost 4 bases, with 16 bases between them. CDR1 is DFQATT and CDR2 is SNEGSKA in the germline V gene (reference sequence). CDR3 length equals 15 residues. CDR3 loop: CSARLPVGVADTQYF. In nucleotides, the CDR3 is TGCAGTGCTAGACTTCCTGTCGGGGTCGCAGATACGCAGTATTTT.

This chain connects TRBV12-3 or TRBV12-4 to TRBJ2-1, with 7 bases identical to TRBD1. This CDR3 region has 15 residues. J lost 3 bases, V lost 8 bases, and 10 bases had no gene match. DNA for the CDR3: TGTGCCAGCGGCCCAATACAGGGGATCTACAATGAGCAGTTCTTC. Protein sequence: CASGPIQGIYNEQFF.

This clonotype was seen only a few times. The V call is TRBV7-2, the J call TRBJ1-5, with unresolved D. Germline V CDR1 and CDR2: SGHTA, FQGNSA. The V end was cut by 6 bases, the J end by 3 bases, with 12 bases between. The CDR3 spans 14 residues. The CDR3 coding sequence is TGTGCCAGCAGGCTCAACAGCTTCAATCAGCCCCAGCATTTT. Translated, it gives CASRLNSFNQPQHF.

This clonotype occurred a few times. This chain links TRBV7-2 with TRBJ2-7; no reliable D call. The CDR3 covers 15 residues. Germline values: CDR1 SGHTA, CDR2 FQGNSA. The germline V and J ends were trimmed by 2 bases and 0 bases, with 11 bases remaining between them. DNA for the CDR3: TGTGCCAGCAGCTTATTAAGGGCCGTCTCCTACGAGCAGTACTTC. Its protein is CASSLLRAVSYEQYF.

The chain joins TRBV6-6 to TRBJ2-7; D remains unclear. Germline CDR1 and CDR2: MNHNY and SVGAGI (reference sequence). The CDR3 extends over 12 amino acids. Trimming took 7 bases from V and 6 from J, leaving 13 bases between them. The CDR3 region has the DNA TGTGCCAGCAAAAAAGAGAGCTTCGAGCAGTACTTC. Translating it yields CASKKESFEQYF.

J is TRBJ2-7 and V is TRBV5-1; 7 nucleotides align to TRBD1. After removal of 0 bases from V and 0 bases from J, the junction contained 9 bases not matched to a gene. This CDR3 spans 17 amino acids. Germline CDR1 SGHRS, CDR2 YFSETQ. The DNA of the CDR3 is TGCGCCAGCAGCTTGGTACAGGGGCGCCTTAGCTCCTACGAGCAGTACTTC. Its protein is CASSLVQGRLSSYEQYF.

V gene TRBV6-2 or TRBV6-3 combines with J gene TRBJ2-7; maybe TRBD1 (5 bases). The germline gives CDR1 MNHEY, CDR2 SVGEGT. Trimming left V 7 bases short and J 0 bases short, with 10 bases between. This CDR3 is 13 amino acids long. This CDR3 reads CASTPGYSYEQYF. The CDR3 nucleotides are TGTGCCAGCACTCCAGGGTACTCCTACGAGCAGTACTTC.

The chain is built from TRBV7-9 and TRBJ2-5; 7 bases are shared with TRBD1. CDR1 is SEHNR, CDR2 FQNEAQ, per germline (reference sequence). This CDR3 has 15 residues. V shed 5 bases, J shed 7 bases, and the junction held 13 bases outside the gene matches. In DNA, the CDR3 is TGTGCCAGCAGCCATGACGGACAGGTGCCGTGGACCCAGTACTTC. This translates into CASSHDGQVPWTQYF.

The chain links TRBV7-9 to TRBJ2-7; D is uncertain. V gave up 5 bases and J gave up 1 base, with 9 bases separating them. Per the germline V gene, CDR1 is SEHNR and CDR2 is FQNEAQ (reference sequence). This CDR3 has 13 residues. CDR3: CASSPTLSYEQYF. The CDR3, as DNA: TGTGCCAGCAGCCCCACCCTGTCCTACGAGCAGTACTTC.

V is TRBV7-8 and J is TRBJ2-1; unclear D gene. The germline V gene has CDR1 SGHVS and CDR2 FQNEAQ. Trimming pared 0 bases from V and 0 bases from J, leaving 9 bases between. The CDR3 runs 16 residues. This CDR3 reads CASSLALPSSYNEQFF. In nucleotides, the CDR3 is TGTGCCAGCAGCTTAGCGCTCCCGAGCTCCTACAATGAGCAGTTCTTC.

The chain links TRBV29-1 to TRBJ2-4; D unclear. The CDR3 spans 12 residues. Trimming took off 7 bases at V and 0 bases at J, with 7 bases between the two ends. The germline V gene encodes CDR1 SQVTM and CDR2 ANQGSEA. DNA for the CDR3: TGCAGCGCGAGTCTAGCCAAAAACATTCAGTACTTC. This gives the protein CSASLAKNIQYF.

The V gene is TRBV5-1, the J gene TRBJ2-5; D may be TRBD1 (6 bases). The V gene lost 2 bases and the J gene lost 0 bases, with 11 bases spanning the gap. In germline, CDR1 is SGHRS, CDR2 YFSETQ. This CDR3 has 15 residues. This chain's CDR3 is CASSLQGGDQETQYF. DNA for the CDR3: TGCGCCAGCAGCTTACAGGGTGGGGACCAAGAGACCCAGTACTTC.

V usage is TRBV6-1 and J usage is TRBJ1-4; D unresolved. This CDR3 has 12 amino acids. The ends were cut back, 4 bases at V and 4 bases at J, with 4 bases in the middle. From germline, CDR1 is MNHNS and CDR2 SASEGT. CDR3 region: CASSGYNEKLFF. The DNA for the CDR3 is TGTGCCAGCAGTGGATATAATGAAAAACTGTTTTTT.

The chain recombines TRBV3-1 with TRBJ2-5; 9 nucleotides agree with TRBD2. Germline trimming cut 2 bases from V and 5 bases from J; bases unmatched to any gene: 12. The CDR3 has 17 amino acids. Germline lookup yields CDR1 LGHDT and CDR2 YNNKEL (reference sequence). The CDR3 loop reads CASSQPLGSGGGETQYF. The CDR3 nucleotides read TGTGCCAGCAGCCAACCCCTGGGTAGCGGGGGTGGGGAGACCCAGTACTTC.

This clonotype was counted only a few times. This chain uses TRBV7-9 with TRBJ2-3; D unresolved. The CDR3 contains 15 residues. Germline values: CDR1 SEHNR, CDR2 FQNEAQ (reference sequence). Trimming pared 1 base from V and 0 bases from J, leaving 8 bases between. CDR3 nucleotide sequence: TGTGCCAGCAGCTTAGTTATCAGAAGCACAGATACGCAGTATTTT. This sequence encodes CASSLVIRSTDTQYF. The full variable domain, in which reference TRBV7-9 and TRBJ2-3 provide the parts outside the CDR3, is DTGVSQNPRHKITKRGQNVTFRCDPISEHNRLYWYRQTLGQGPEFLTYFQNEAQLEKSRLLSDRFSAERPKGSFSTLEIQRTEQGDSAMYLCASSLVIRSTDTQYFGPGTRLTVL.

This rearrangement joins TRBV12-5 to TRBJ2-5; the D call may be TRBD1 or TRBD2 (7 bases each). The CDR3 length is 17 residues. V lost 2 bases and J 3 bases, leaving 19 bases between the germline ends. CDR1 is LGHNT and CDR2 is FRNRAP in the germline V gene. CDR3 sequence (DNA): TGTGCTAGTGGTTTGACCGAGGGGGCGCGGGGGAAAGAGACCCAGTACTTC. It encodes CASGLTEGARGKETQYF.

This clonotype came up a few times. The gene calls are TRBV11-1 and TRBJ2-1, with a weak D call TRBD1 (5 bases). This CDR3 is built from 14 residues. Germline assignment: CDR1 SGHAT and CDR2 FQDESV (reference sequence). Trimming removed 3 bases at V and 7 bases at J, with 13 bases between. The CDR3 loop reads CASSLGPLGNEQFF. CDR3 bases: TGTGCCAGCAGCTTGGGGCCTCTAGGTAATGAGCAGTTCTTC.

The genes are TRBV28 and TRBJ1-1; 7 nucleotides line up with TRBD1. Germline V gives CDR1 MDHEN, CDR2 SYDVKM. This CDR3 comprises 16 residues. Trimming removed 6 bases from V and 0 bases from J; junction bases left unmatched: 10. CDR3 loop: CASSGTEWVMNTEAFF. CDR3 in DNA: TGTGCCAGCAGCGGGACAGAATGGGTCATGAACACTGAAGCTTTCTTT.

This chain joins TRBV20-1 and TRBJ2-7; D perhaps matches TRBD2 (6 bases). V lost 4 bases, J lost 3 bases, and 10 bases lay in between. This CDR3 comprises 12 residues. Germline loops: CDR1 DFQATT, CDR2 SNEGSKA (reference sequence). CDR3 loop: CSAMVSGYEQYF. The CDR3 region has the DNA TGCAGTGCTATGGTTAGCGGCTACGAGCAGTACTTC.

This clonotype was counted a few times. V and J are TRBV4-2 and TRBJ2-7; TRBD2 aligns across 7 bases. CDR1 is LGHNA, CDR2 YNFKEQ, per germline. CDR3 length equals 16 residues. The V segment lost 0 bases and the J segment 4 bases; nucleotides outside the gene matches: 9. CDR3 in DNA: TGTGCCAGCAGCCAAGATAACAGCGGCGGGGGTTACGAGCAGTACTTC. Its translation is CASSQDNSGGGYEQYF.

This clonotype has more than one count but fewer than ten. The chain couples TRBV5-1 to TRBJ2-5; 10 bases map to TRBD2. CDR1 is SGHRS, CDR2 YFSETQ, per germline. The CDR3 runs to 15 residues. Germline trimming cut 4 bases from V and 2 bases from J; bases unmatched to any gene: 5. CDR3 residues: CASSTELAGQETQYF. The DNA for the CDR3 is TGCGCCAGCAGCACCGAACTAGCGGGGCAAGAGACCCAGTACTTC.